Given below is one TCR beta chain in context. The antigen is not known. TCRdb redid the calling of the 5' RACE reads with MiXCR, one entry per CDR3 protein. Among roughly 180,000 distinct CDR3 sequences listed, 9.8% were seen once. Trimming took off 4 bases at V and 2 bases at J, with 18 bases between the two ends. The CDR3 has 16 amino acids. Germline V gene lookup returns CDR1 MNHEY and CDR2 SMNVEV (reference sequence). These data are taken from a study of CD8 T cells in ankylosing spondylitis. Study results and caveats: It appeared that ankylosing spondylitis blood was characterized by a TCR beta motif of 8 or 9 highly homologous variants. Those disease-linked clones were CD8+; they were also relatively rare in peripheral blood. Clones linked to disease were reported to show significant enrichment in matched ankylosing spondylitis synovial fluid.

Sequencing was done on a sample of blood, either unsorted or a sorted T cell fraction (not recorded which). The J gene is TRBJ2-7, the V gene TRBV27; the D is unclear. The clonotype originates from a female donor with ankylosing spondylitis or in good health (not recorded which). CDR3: CASSSPHNERPYEQYF. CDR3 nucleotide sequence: TGTGCCAGCAGTTCCCCCCACAATGAACGCCCCTACGAGCAGTACTTC.